Presented here are 8 T cell receptor beta chains from one specimen sequenced in a study of blood T cell repertoires in COVID-19. Libraries were prepared by immunoSEQ multiplex PCR; TCRdb keeps only in-frame clonotypes and omits some of them. The data hold some 270,000 clones, with around 84% observed a single time. Sequencing used peripheral blood. The receptor set was obtained from a woman in her thirties or forties who had recovered from COVID-19.

This chain connects TRBV11-2 to TRBJ1-4; 8 bases map to TRBD1. The CDR3 is made up of 12 amino acids. Losses at the gene ends were 7 bases for V and 6 bases for J; bases not matched to a gene: 1. Germline V gene sequence: CDR1 SGHAT, CDR2 FQNNGV. CDR3 sequence: CASTGGDEKLFF. CDR3 bases: TGTGCCAGCACAGGGGGCGATGAAAAACTGTTTTTT. Full variable domain (outside the CDR3, taken from reference TRBV11-2 and TRBJ1-4): EAGVAQSPRYKIIEKRQSVAFWCNPISGHATLYWYQQILGQGPKLLIQFQNNGVVDDSQLPKDRFSAERLKGVDSTLKIQPAKLEDSAVYLCASTGGDEKLFFGSGTQLSVL.

On this clone: Other nucleotide sequences in the sample specify the same CDR3. The rearrangement joins TRBV6-5 to TRBJ1-2, with 11 nucleotides matching TRBD1. CDR1 and CDR2 from the germline V gene are MNHEY and SVGAGI. This CDR3 has 14 residues. With V trimmed by 6 bases and J by 2 bases, 2 bases remained unmatched. The DNA of the CDR3 is TGTGCCAGCAGCAGGGACAGGGGGAACTATGGCTACACCTTC. Translation: CASSRDRGNYGYTF.

In this sample, this clone turned up once. V and J are TRBV5-1 and TRBJ1-4; D possibly corresponds to TRBD1 (5 bases). The CDR3 length is 15 residues. In germline, CDR1 is SGHRS, CDR2 YFSETQ. Trimming removed 4 bases from V and 3 bases from J, with 13 bases in between. The CDR3, as DNA: TGCGCCAGCAGCCGGTTATGGGGGGCTAATGAAAAACTGTTTTTT. Amino acids: CASSRLWGANEKLFF.

A single count supports this clone. J is TRBJ2-7 and V is TRBV24-1; 10 bases align to TRBD1. Germline V lookup: CDR1 KGHDR, CDR2 SFDVKD. The trim removed 5 bases at V and 5 bases at J, leaving 11 bases unmatched. CDR3 size: 16 residues. The CDR3 nucleotides read TGTGCCACCAGTGTGAAACCGGGACAGGGGATCCACGAGCAGTACTTC. It translates to CATSVKPGQGIHEQYF.

The chain has TRBV28 and TRBJ1-1, with a weak D call TRBD1 (6 bases). Trimming shortened V by 6 bases and J by 0 bases, and 14 bases separated the two germline ends. In germline, CDR1 is MDHEN, CDR2 SYDVKM. The CDR3 has 15 residues. CDR3 sequence reads: CASSHADRLNTEAFF. Written as DNA, the CDR3 is TGTGCCAGCAGCCATGCGGACAGATTGAACACTGAAGCTTTCTTT.

The V and J genes are TRBV29-1 and TRBJ1-2; D perhaps matches TRBD1 (5 bases). The CDR3 consists of 12 residues. Germline CDR1 SQVTM, CDR2 ANQGSEA. The ends were cut back, 5 bases at V and 8 bases at J, with 15 bases in the middle. The CDR3 is CSVMTAQWGYTF. The CDR3 bases are TGCAGCGTTATGACAGCCCAATGGGGCTACACCTTC.

For the CDR3, the DNA is TGTGCCAGCAGTTTAGTTGTAGCGGACGGGACTGAAGCTTTCTTT. Translating gives CASSLVVADGTEAFF. J is TRBJ1-1 and V is TRBV27, with unresolved D. The CDR3 spans 15 residues. Germline V gene data show CDR1 as MNHEY and CDR2 as SMNVEV (reference sequence). V lost 2 bases to trimming and J lost 5 bases, with 15 bases between them.

The chain couples TRBV5-1 to TRBJ1-3, with D maybe TRBD1 (5 bases). Looked up from germline, CDR1 is SGHRS and CDR2 is YFSETQ. The CDR3 has 16 residues. Trimming took 4 bases from V and 2 from J, leaving 16 bases between them. The DNA of the CDR3 is TGCGCCAGCAGCGACGGGGACTTGGGGACTGGAAACACCATATATTTT. Translation gives CASSDGDLGTGNTIYF.